A single sample is the source of the 24 T cell receptor beta chains below, sequenced in a study of blood T cell repertoires in COVID-19. Produced via immunoSEQ multiplex PCR; TCRdb's table is partial and in-frame only. The sample records some 140,000 clones, around three quarters being singletons. The sequencing sample was made of peripheral blood. Receptors originate from a human donor in a cohort sampled during active COVID-19.

The chain recombines TRBV20-1 with TRBJ1-4, with D perhaps matching TRBD1 (5 bases). The CDR3 contains 11 residues. Looked up from germline, CDR1 is DFQATT and CDR2 is SNEGSKA (reference sequence). The CDR3: CSQGVGEKLFF. CDR3 in DNA: TGCAGCCAAGGGGTCGGTGAAAAACTGTTTTTT.

This clone was counted a few times. In DNA form, the CDR3 reads TGTGCCACCTTACCTTCGTCCCTCGGGAATTCACCCCTCCACTTT. This translates into CATLPSSLGNSPLHF. The rearrangement links TRBV6-5 to TRBJ1-6; D call uncertain. Trimming removed 10 bases from V and 7 bases from J, with 20 bases in between. CDR1 is MNHEY and CDR2 is SVGAGI in the germline V gene. The CDR3 sequence is 15 residues long.

This chain joins TRBV4-2 and TRBJ2-7, with a weak D call TRBD1 (5 bases). The CDR3 spans 13 residues. Looked up from germline, CDR1 is LGHNA and CDR2 is YNFKEQ. Trimming shortened V by 2 bases and J by 6 bases, and 11 bases separated the two germline ends. In DNA form, the CDR3 reads TGTGCCAGCAGCCAACAAGGGGTCGCCGAGCAGTACTTC. Protein sequence: CASSQQGVAEQYF.

This sequence joins TRBV12-3 or TRBV12-4 and TRBJ1-5; D gene unclear. V was shortened by 1 base and J by 6 bases, with 7 bases between the two germline ends. This CDR3 comprises 13 residues. The CDR3 spells CASSLGEVQPQHF. Here the CDR3 DNA reads TGTGCCAGCAGTTTAGGAGAGGTTCAGCCCCAGCATTTT.

This chain uses TRBV7-2 with TRBJ2-7; TRBD2 matches at 11 bases. Trimming took 2 bases from V and 1 from J; bases not matched to a gene: 1. The CDR3 length is 15 residues. Germline V CDR1 and CDR2: SGHTA, FQGNSA. CDR3 sequence (DNA): TGTGCCAGCAGCTTAAGGACTAGCGGGTCCTACGAGCAGTACTTC. Translating it yields CASSLRTSGSYEQYF. Full variable domain (missing parts from reference TRBV7-2 and TRBJ2-7): GAGVSQSPSNKVTEKGKDVELRCDPISGHTALYWYRQSLGQGLEFLIYFQGNSAPDKSGLPSDRFSAERTGGSVSTLTIQRTQQEDSAVYLCASSLRTSGSYEQYFGPGTRLTVT.

V usage is TRBV28 and J usage is TRBJ1-3; TRBD1 aligns across 8 bases. This CDR3 is 17 amino acids long. Losses at the gene ends were 3 bases for V and 0 bases for J; bases not matched to a gene: 7. Germline CDR1 is MDHEN and CDR2 is SYDVKM. CDR3 nucleotide sequence: TGTGCCAGCAGTTTTGGGACAGGTGATTTCTCTGGAAACACCATATATTTT. As protein: CASSFGTGDFSGNTIYF.

The chain uses TRBV28 and TRBJ1-6; the match to TRBD1 covers 8 bases. CDR1 MDHEN and CDR2 SYDVKM come from the germline V gene. The V and J ends lost 4 bases and 9 bases, in that order; junction bases with no gene match: 11. The CDR3 is 16 amino acids. CDR3 bases: TGTGCCAGCAGTTGGCTCGGTGGACAGGGAGGTTCACCCCTCCACTTT. Translated: CASSWLGGQGGSPLHF.

This sequence joins TRBV15 and TRBJ1-1; no clear D gene. Germline V gene sequence: CDR1 LNHNV, CDR2 YYDKDF (reference sequence). Deletions cut 1 base from V and 9 bases from J, with 12 bases between. This CDR3 comprises 13 residues. CDR3 DNA: TGTGCCACCAGCAGAGGAGAGAGAAAACAAGCTTTCTTT. This codes for CATSRGERKQAFF. Full variable domain (remainder filled in from reference TRBV15 and TRBJ1-1): DAMVIQNPRYQVTQFGKPVTLSCSQTLNHNVMYWYQQKSSQAPKLLFHYYDKDFNNEADTPDNFQSRRPNTSFCFLDIRSPGLGDTAMYLCATSRGERKQAFFGQGTRLTVV.

DNA for the CDR3: TGTGCCAGCAGTTTACAGGGAGGGGGAGGAAACATTCAGTACTTC. This encodes CASSLQGGGGNIQYF. V gene TRBV28 combines with J gene TRBJ2-4, with D possibly matching TRBD2 (7 bases). Germline CDR1 and CDR2: MDHEN and SYDVKM. V was trimmed by 2 bases and J by 6 bases, leaving 14 bases between them. The CDR3 spans 15 residues.

This clone appeared a few times. The rearrangement uses TRBV29-1 and TRBJ2-7; tentatively, D is TRBD1 (7 bases). The CDR3 runs 12 residues. V lost 6 bases and J lost 1, with 10 bases in between. Per germline, CDR1 SQVTM and CDR2 ANQGSEA. The CDR3 nucleotides are TGCAGCGTGGCGGGACAGTCCTACGAGCAGTACTTC. Translated: CSVAGQSYEQYF.

This sequence joins TRBV7-7 and TRBJ2-5; no clear D. Germline V gene lookup returns CDR1 SSHAT and CDR2 FNYEAQ (reference sequence). Trimming shortened V by 6 bases and J by 5 bases, and 13 bases separated the two germline ends. The CDR3 runs 13 residues. The CDR3 nucleotides read TGTGCCAGCAGATCTGGCCCAGGCGAGACCCAGTACTTC. It specifies CASRSGPGETQYF.

This sequence joins TRBV3-1 (or the pseudogene TRBV3-2) and TRBJ2-7, with 10 bases fitting TRBD2. Trimming at V came to 5 bases and at J to 2 bases, leaving 6 bases not matched to a gene. Germline V gene data show CDR1 as LGHDT and CDR2 as YNNKEL (reference sequence). The CDR3 totals 15 residues. The CDR3 here is CASSTTSGRTYEQYF. The CDR3 bases are TGTGCCAGCAGCACGACTAGCGGGCGAACCTACGAGCAGTACTTC.

This sequence joins TRBV7-8 and TRBJ2-3, with 9 bases that match TRBD1. The length of the CDR3 is 15 residues. The germline CDR1 and CDR2 sequences are SGHVS and FQNEAQ. After removal of 5 bases from V and 3 bases from J, the junction contained 6 bases not matched to a gene. CDR3 nucleotide sequence: TGTGCCAGCAGCCCCCGGACAGGGGAGACAGATACGCAGTATTTT. Translating it yields CASSPRTGETDTQYF.

V is TRBV27 and J is TRBJ2-3; D may be TRBD2 (5 bases). The CDR3 extends over 15 amino acids. V was pared by 6 bases and J by 1 base, with 14 bases between. Germline CDR1 MNHEY, CDR2 SMNVEV (reference sequence). CDR3 DNA sequence: TGTGCCAGCAGCCCGGACTTCGTGGGCACAGATACGCAGTATTTT. Amino acids: CASSPDFVGTDTQYF.

This clone was observed once. The chain links TRBV7-6 to TRBJ2-7, with TRBD1 identical over 11 bases. CDR3 length: 15 amino acids. Looked up from germline, CDR1 is SGHVS and CDR2 is FNYEAQ. V was pared by 4 bases and J by 3 bases, with 5 bases of the junction left unmatched. The CDR3 region is CASSYGGQGDYEQYF. In DNA form, the CDR3 reads TGTGCCAGCAGCTACGGGGGACAGGGGGACTACGAGCAGTACTTC. Drawing the rest from reference TRBV7-6 and TRBJ2-7, the complete variable domain is GAGVSQSPRYKVTKRGQDVALRCDPISGHVSLYWYRQALGQGPEFLTYFNYEAQQDKSGLPNDRFSAERPEGSISTLTIQRTEQRDSAMYRCASSYGGQGDYEQYFGPGTRLTVT.

The chain carries TRBV19 and TRBJ2-3, with D perhaps matching TRBD2 (5 bases). Per the germline V gene, CDR1 is LNHDA and CDR2 is SQIVND (reference sequence). The V and J ends lost 3 bases and 6 bases respectively, with 22 bases between them. The CDR3 covers 17 residues. The CDR3 nucleotides are TGTGCCAGTAGTATGGGGAGATCCACTAGTGGCGGCGATACGCAGTATTTT. This encodes CASSMGRSTSGGDTQYF.

This rearrangement joins TRBV12-3 or TRBV12-4 to TRBJ1-2, with 7 bases lining up with TRBD1. The CDR3 is 13 residues long. V lost 2 bases and J lost 7; bases outside the gene matches: 4. The CDR3 DNA reads TGTGCCAGCAGTTTAAAGGGGGCAGGTGGCTACACCTTC. It specifies CASSLKGAGGYTF.

This clone was observed a handful of times. This rearrangement joins TRBV7-9 to TRBJ1-6, with 9 positions matching TRBD1. The CDR3 loop spans 14 amino acids. V trimming: 5 bases; J trimming: 8 bases; junction bases outside the gene matches: 4. CDR1 and CDR2 (germline): SEHNR, FQNEAQ (reference sequence). The CDR3 loop reads CASSQRDRDSPLHF. CDR3 sequence (DNA): TGTGCCAGCAGCCAAAGGGACAGGGATTCACCCCTCCACTTT.

V gene TRBV7-9 combines with J gene TRBJ2-5, with 14 bases that match TRBD2. Per the germline V gene, CDR1 is SEHNR and CDR2 is FQNEAQ (reference sequence). This CDR3 comprises 16 residues. V shed 1 base, J shed 5 bases, and the junction held 3 bases outside the gene matches. CDR3 amino acids: CASSLGLAGGPETQYF. For the CDR3, the DNA is TGTGCCAGCAGCTTAGGACTAGCGGGGGGGCCGGAGACCCAGTACTTC.

The chain carries TRBV10-3 and TRBJ1-1; possible D gene TRBD1, 5 bases. Germline CDR1 reads ENHRY; CDR2 reads SYGVKD. The CDR3 consists of 15 residues. V was cut by 3 bases and J by 4 bases, with 15 bases left in between. The CDR3 DNA is TGTGCCATCAGTGATGGAGGGGTTAGTAGCACTGAAGCTTTCTTT. It specifies CAISDGGVSSTEAFF.

V gene TRBV2 combines with J gene TRBJ2-5; 7 bases map to TRBD1. J gave up 4 bases and V 5 bases, and 10 bases lay outside the gene matches. Germline loops: CDR1 SNHLY, CDR2 FYNNEI. CDR3 size: 15 residues. DNA for the CDR3: TGTGCCAGCAGTCCCTCGAGAGAGGGGGCAGAGACCCAGTACTTC. It is translated as CASSPSREGAETQYF.

The CDR3 nucleotides read TGCGCCAGCAGCTTGGGGCCACGGACAGGCCAAGAGACCCAGTACTTC. It codes for CASSLGPRTGQETQYF. This chain connects TRBV5-1 to TRBJ2-5; TRBD1 matches at 7 bases. Unmatched junction bases numbered 6, after V lost 0 bases and J lost 1 base. This CDR3 has 16 residues. Germline CDR1 reads SGHRS; CDR2 reads YFSETQ.

This chain connects TRBV28 to TRBJ2-3; tentative D call: TRBD1 (6 bases). V gave up 5 bases and J gave up 0 bases, with 15 bases separating them. The CDR3 runs to 16 residues. In germline, CDR1 is MDHEN, CDR2 SYDVKM. CDR3 region: CASSPPIGQSTDTQYF. CDR3 in DNA: TGTGCCAGCAGTCCCCCCATCGGACAGAGCACAGATACGCAGTATTTT.

The table lists this clone with a few counts. The chain links TRBV20-1 to TRBJ2-1; the D is unclear. CDR1 is DFQATT, CDR2 SNEGSKA, per germline (reference sequence). Trimming took off 3 bases at V and 5 bases at J, with 8 bases between the two ends. The CDR3 length is 12 residues. CDR3 DNA sequence: TGCAGTGCTAGTCCCCAAAACAATGAGCAGTTCTTC. Translated: CSASPQNNEQFF.